Listed here are 22 T cell receptor beta chains from one sample, sequenced in a study of T cell changes during pregnancy in multiple sclerosis. Clones were sequenced by immunoSEQ multiplex PCR, and TCRdb holds only the in-frame ones, with some missing. Of around 92,000 clones in the sample, about 93% are singletons; the top ten hold around 4.1%. Material: peripheral blood, obtained in the first trimester of pregnancy. The receptors here all came from a female donor with multiple sclerosis, enrolled in a pregnancy study.

The chain employs TRBV7-8 and TRBJ1-2; D perhaps matches TRBD1 (5 bases). The germline V gene has CDR1 SGHVS and CDR2 FQNEAQ. Trimming cost V 6 bases and J 10 bases, with 15 bases left between them. There are 12 residues in the CDR3. CDR3 nucleotide sequence: TGTGCCAGCAGTAGGAGCGGGGGTTACTACACCTTC. It translates to CASSRSGGYYTF.

CDR3 DNA: TGTGCCAGTAGTGTAGGACTATTTAACTATGGCTACACCTTC. Translated: CASSVGLFNYGYTF. The chain has TRBV19 and TRBJ1-2; D ambiguous. The CDR3 is 14 amino acids. Germline CDR1 and CDR2: LNHDA and SQIVND (reference sequence). Trimming shortened V by 5 bases and J by 1 base, and 11 bases separated the two germline ends.

The CDR3, as DNA: TGTGCCAGCAGCTTCACAACGGGGACAGGGGTGATAACTAATGAAAAACTGTTTTTT. Amino acid sequence: CASSFTTGTGVITNEKLFF. The rearrangement uses TRBV7-9 and TRBJ1-4, with TRBD1 identical over 10 bases. The CDR3 is made up of 19 amino acids. Germline V gives CDR1 SEHNR, CDR2 FQNEAQ (reference sequence). With V trimmed by 3 bases and J by 1 base, 11 bases remained unmatched.

The chain recombines TRBV19 with TRBJ2-5; D is unclear. The ends were cut back, 3 bases at V and 5 bases at J, with 4 bases in the middle. The CDR3 is 11 residues long. Germline V gives CDR1 LNHDA, CDR2 SQIVND (reference sequence). CDR3 loop: CASSIRETQYF. The CDR3, as DNA: TGTGCCAGTAGTATTCGTGAGACCCAGTACTTC.

The chain joins TRBV11-2 to TRBJ1-2; D is unresolved. The CDR3 extends over 15 amino acids. The V gene lost 2 bases and the J gene lost 0 bases, with 10 bases spanning the gap. CDR1 and CDR2 from the germline V gene are SGHAT and FQNNGV. CDR3 region: CASSLFQASNYGYTF. The CDR3 nucleotides read TGTGCCAGCAGCTTATTTCAGGCCTCTAACTATGGCTACACCTTC.

This chain connects TRBV6-5 to TRBJ1-5; D ambiguous. The CDR3 runs to 13 residues. V lost 2 bases and J lost 7, with 9 bases in between. Germline-derived CDR1 and CDR2 are MNHEY and SVGAGI. CDR3 in amino acids: CASSYDLVQPQHF. The CDR3 DNA reads TGTGCCAGCAGTTACGATTTAGTGCAGCCCCAGCATTTT.

The chain employs TRBV25-1 and TRBJ1-2, with 7 bases that match TRBD1. V gave up 4 bases and J gave up 0 bases; unmatched junction bases: 8. The germline V gene has CDR1 MGHDK and CDR2 SYGVNS. The CDR3 covers 16 residues. CDR3 nucleotide sequence: TGTGCCAGCAGTGCGCCTGGGACAGCCTCTAACTATGGCTACACCTTC. Amino acids: CASSAPGTASNYGYTF.

The rearrangement links TRBV5-1 to TRBJ2-3; 9 bases are a match to TRBD2. The junction had 11 bases not matched to a gene; V was cut back by 4 bases and J by 8 bases. The CDR3 totals 15 residues. Germline-derived CDR1 and CDR2 are SGHRS and YFSETQ. CDR3 DNA sequence: TGCGCCAGCAGCGATGGCGGGGGGGCCTCCTCTACGCAGTATTTT. Protein: CASSDGGGASSTQYF.

The V and J genes are TRBV27 and TRBJ2-7; D possibly corresponds to TRBD2 (5 bases). CDR3 length: 14 residues. V lost 5 bases, J lost 3 bases, and 14 bases lay in between. CDR1 and CDR2 (germline): MNHEY, SMNVEV (reference sequence). This CDR3 is CASSPGLGDYEQYF. The CDR3 DNA reads as TGTGCCAGCAGTCCAGGACTTGGCGACTACGAGCAGTACTTC.

The chain combines TRBV11-3 with TRBJ2-3, with TRBD2 matching over 7 bases. The germline V gene has CDR1 SGHNT and CDR2 YENEEA. J lost 0 bases, V lost 1 base, and 1 base had no gene match. The CDR3 is 15 amino acids. CDR3 loop: CASSLGEGSTDTQYF. In nucleotides, the CDR3 is TGTGCCAGCAGCTTAGGGGAGGGGAGCACAGATACGCAGTATTTT.

V is TRBV6-4 and J is TRBJ1-2; 7 bases align to TRBD1. Germline V gives CDR1 MRHNA, CDR2 SNTAGT. The V gene end was trimmed by 0 bases and the J gene end by 8 bases; junction bases not matched to a gene: 12. This CDR3 spans 16 amino acids. The CDR3 sequence is CASSDSPRTGLFGYTF. DNA for the CDR3: TGTGCCAGCAGTGACTCCCCTCGGACAGGTCTTTTCGGCTACACCTTC.

The J gene is TRBJ2-7, the V gene TRBV18, with D possibly matching TRBD1 (5 bases). Trimming stripped 6 bases from V and 5 bases from J, with 11 bases between. CDR3 length equals 12 residues. Germline V gene lookup returns CDR1 KGHSH and CDR2 LQKENI. The CDR3: CASSAPDNEQYF. The DNA for the CDR3 is TGTGCCAGCTCCGCCCCGGACAACGAGCAGTACTTC.

V usage is TRBV7-9 and J usage is TRBJ2-3; 9 nucleotides align to TRBD2. The CDR3 totals 15 residues. V gave up 5 bases and J gave up 3 bases; unmatched junction bases: 6. Germline V CDR1 and CDR2: SEHNR, FQNEAQ (reference sequence). This CDR3 is CASSILAGRTDTQYF. The CDR3 DNA reads as TGTGCCAGCAGCATCCTAGCGGGGAGGACAGATACGCAGTATTTT.

This clone came up a few times. The chain is built from TRBV30 and TRBJ1-5, with 10 bases matching TRBD1. The trim removed 1 base at V and 6 bases at J, leaving 3 bases unmatched. Germline V gives CDR1 GTSNPN, CDR2 SVGIG (reference sequence). The CDR3 is made up of 14 amino acids. CDR3 amino acids: CAWSGDRGSQPQHF. CDR3 in DNA: TGTGCCTGGAGTGGGGACAGGGGAAGTCAGCCCCAGCATTTT.

The chain is built from TRBV10-3 and TRBJ2-7; 9 bases are a match to TRBD1. The CDR3 extends over 14 amino acids. J was trimmed by 2 bases and V by 11 bases; bases with no gene match: 10. Germline CDR1 reads ENHRY; CDR2 reads SYGVKD. Here the CDR3 reads CAASPGQGTYEQYF. CDR3 DNA sequence: TGTGCCGCTTCACCGGGACAGGGAACCTACGAGCAGTACTTC.

The chain carries TRBV5-4 and TRBJ1-1; TRBD1 is a possible D gene (5 bases). Deletions cut 6 bases from V and 2 bases from J, with 14 bases between. The CDR3 is made up of 14 amino acids. Looked up from germline, CDR1 is SGHNT and CDR2 is YYREEE (reference sequence). The CDR3 sequence: CASTPRGRNTEAFF. In DNA, the CDR3 is TGTGCCAGCACCCCCCGGGGGAGAAACACTGAAGCTTTCTTT.

The J gene is TRBJ2-3, the V gene TRBV29-1; 15 bases are shared with TRBD2. This CDR3 contains 16 residues. Germline lookup yields CDR1 SQVTM and CDR2 ANQGSEA. The ends lost 3 bases at V and 0 bases at J; junction bases unmatched: 1. CDR3 region: CSVEGTSGGSTDTQYF. The CDR3 DNA reads TGCAGCGTTGAGGGGACTAGCGGGGGGAGCACAGATACGCAGTATTTT.

The V call is TRBV6-5, the J call TRBJ2-3; tentatively, D is TRBD2 (5 bases). The CDR3 spans 15 residues. V lost 5 bases to trimming and J lost 9 bases, with 21 bases between them. Germline values: CDR1 MNHEY, CDR2 SVGAGI. CDR3 residues: CASSRERYSPTTQYF. The CDR3 nucleotides are TGTGCCAGCAGTAGGGAGAGATACAGTCCTACCACGCAGTATTTT.

The V gene is TRBV13, the J gene TRBJ2-3, with D tentatively TRBD1 (7 bases). With 1 base removed from V and 5 bases from J, the gap between germline ends came to 16 bases. The length of the CDR3 is 16 residues. CDR1 PRHDT and CDR2 FYEKMQ come from the germline V gene (reference sequence). Here the CDR3 DNA reads TGTGCCAGCAGCTTAGCTGCGACAGGGAGGATAGATACGCAGTATTTT. Translation gives CASSLAATGRIDTQYF. Drawing the rest from reference TRBV13 and TRBJ2-3, the complete variable domain is AAGVIQSPRHLIKEKRETATLKCYPIPRHDTVYWYQQGPGQDPQFLISFYEKMQSDKGSIPDRFSAQQFSDYHSELNMSSLELGDSALYFCASSLAATGRIDTQYFGPGTRLTVL.

The chain carries TRBV19 and TRBJ2-5; a possible D gene is TRBD2 (6 bases). CDR1 and CDR2 (germline): LNHDA, SQIVND (reference sequence). Trimming left V 6 bases short and J 5 bases short, with 19 bases between. This CDR3 is 15 amino acids long. The CDR3 region is CASRESGTLGETQYF. DNA for the CDR3: TGTGCCAGTAGGGAATCCGGGACTCTGGGGGAGACCCAGTACTTC.

This chain links TRBV5-1 with TRBJ2-3, with TRBD2 identical over 10 bases. Germline CDR1 and CDR2: SGHRS and YFSETQ. This CDR3 has 18 residues. V was clipped by 0 bases and J by 0 bases; unmatched bases: 7. The CDR3 spells CASSLELAGSSSTDTQYF. In DNA form, the CDR3 reads TGCGCCAGCAGCTTGGAACTAGCGGGGTCCTCTAGCACAGATACGCAGTATTTT.

The chain uses TRBV5-6 and TRBJ1-1; D is uncertain. Germline CDR1 SGHDT, CDR2 YYEEEE. The CDR3 spans 11 residues. Trimming shortened V by 0 bases and J by 7 bases, and 4 bases separated the two germline ends. DNA for the CDR3: TGTGCCAGCAGCTTGGGCGTTGAAGCTTTCTTT. As protein: CASSLGVEAFF.